The 16 T cell receptor beta chains presented below share a single source sample, sequenced in a study of T cells in localized non-small cell lung cancer. The repertoire was sequenced with immunoSEQ multiplex PCR; TCRdb's copy has only in-frame clones and lacks some. Among tens of thousands of clones listed, over 75% were seen once. Sample: peripheral blood, taken before any cancer treatment. Receptors were obtained from a male donor aged 60 or over with stage III squamous cell lung carcinoma.

The gene calls are TRBV11-2 and TRBJ2-5; D call uncertain. From germline, CDR1 is SGHAT and CDR2 FQNNGV. CDR3 length: 11 residues. The V end lost 6 bases, the J end lost 2 bases, and 4 bases lay between the germline ends. The CDR3 nucleotides read TGTGCCAGCAGGTTTCAAGAGACCCAGTACTTC. This codes for CASRFQETQYF.

The chain uses TRBV2 and TRBJ1-1; D remains unclear. The CDR3 is made up of 13 amino acids. Deletions cut 4 bases from V and 8 bases from J, with 14 bases between. CDR1 is SNHLY and CDR2 is FYNNEI in the germline V gene. For the CDR3, the DNA is TGTGCCAGCAGTGCTTACCCCCAAACCGAAGCTTTCTTT. Its translation: CASSAYPQTEAFF.

The gene calls are TRBV2 and TRBJ2-1; the match to TRBD1 covers 10 bases. CDR3 length equals 15 residues. Germline V lookup: CDR1 SNHLY, CDR2 FYNNEI. The V gene end was trimmed by 3 bases and the J gene end by 4 bases; junction bases not matched to a gene: 3. The CDR3 sequence: CASSEGTGVYNEQFF. CDR3 bases: TGTGCCAGCAGTGAGGGGACAGGGGTTTACAATGAGCAGTTCTTC.

The chain has TRBV5-1 and TRBJ2-1; D is unclear. V lost 3 bases to trimming and J lost 2 bases, with 9 bases between them. The length of the CDR3 is 14 residues. Germline V lookup: CDR1 SGHRS, CDR2 YFSETQ. The DNA for the CDR3 is TGCGCCAGCAGCTCAACCGGCCCCTACAATGAGCAGTTCTTC. Its translation: CASSSTGPYNEQFF.

The V gene is TRBV20-1, the J gene TRBJ2-1; no reliable D call. The CDR3 consists of 11 residues. Germline V lookup: CDR1 DFQATT, CDR2 SNEGSKA (reference sequence). The germline V and J ends were trimmed by 2 bases and 7 bases, with 6 bases remaining between them. The DNA of the CDR3 is TGCAGTGCTAGAAGGGTGAATGAGCAGTTCTTC. Translated, it gives CSARRVNEQFF.

The chain couples TRBV2 to TRBJ2-1, with 13 positions matching TRBD2. Trimming removed 8 bases from V and 9 bases from J; junction bases left unmatched: 7. Germline loops: CDR1 SNHLY, CDR2 FYNNEI. This CDR3 region has 14 residues. DNA for the CDR3: TGTGCCAGCTCGGGACTAGCGGGATTGGGTGAGCAGTTCTTC. This encodes CASSGLAGLGEQFF. Drawing the rest from reference TRBV2 and TRBJ2-1, the complete variable domain is EPEVTQTPSHQVTQMGQEVILRCVPISNHLYFYWYRQILGQKVEFLVSFYNNEISEKSEIFDDQFSVERPDGSNFTLKIRSTKLEDSAMYFCASSGLAGLGEQFFGPGTRLTVL.

V usage is TRBV10-1 and J usage is TRBJ2-3, with a tentative D call TRBD2 (6 bases). The CDR3 has 14 amino acids. Trimming took off 0 bases at V and 9 bases at J, with 13 bases between the two ends. Germline CDR1 is WNHNN and CDR2 is SYGVQD (reference sequence). CDR3 nucleotide sequence: TGCGCCAGCAGTGAGTCGGGGGGAGCGGTCACGCAGTATTTT. This translates into CASSESGGAVTQYF.

This chain joins TRBV19 and TRBJ2-5, with TRBD1 matching 7 bases. Per the germline V gene, CDR1 is LNHDA and CDR2 is SQIVND (reference sequence). The CDR3 is made up of 15 amino acids. J was trimmed by 3 bases and V by 1 base; bases with no gene match: 5. The CDR3 region has the DNA TGTGCCAGTAGTATAGTAGGGGGCAGGGAAGAGACCCAGTACTTC. It yields the protein CASSIVGGREETQYF. Drawing the rest from reference TRBV19 and TRBJ2-5, the complete variable domain is DGGITQSPKYLFRKEGQNVTLSCEQNLNHDAMYWYRQDPGQGLRLIYYSQIVNDFQKGDIAEGYSVSREKKESFPLTVTSAQKNPTAFYLCASSIVGGREETQYFGPGTRLLVL.

The chain recombines TRBV6-1 with TRBJ2-5, with 7 positions matching TRBD1. CDR1 and CDR2 from the germline V gene are MNHNS and SASEGT. The CDR3 spans 15 residues. V lost 1 base and J lost 2; bases outside the gene matches: 4. CDR3 loop: CASSEGQGVQETQYF. The CDR3 nucleotides are TGTGCCAGCAGTGAAGGGCAGGGGGTTCAAGAGACCCAGTACTTC.

The chain uses TRBV7-8 and TRBJ2-1; 10 bases line up with TRBD1. The length of the CDR3 is 15 residues. Germline V lookup: CDR1 SGHVS, CDR2 FQNEAQ. V lost 4 bases, J lost 6 bases, and 6 bases stayed unmatched. The CDR3 sequence: CASSSRDRGPNEQFF. The CDR3 coding sequence is TGTGCCAGCAGCTCGCGGGACAGGGGCCCCAATGAGCAGTTCTTC.

J is TRBJ1-1 and V is TRBV10-2; 7 bases align to TRBD1. V shed 6 bases, J shed 5 bases, and the junction held 9 bases outside the gene matches. Germline CDR1 reads WSHSY; CDR2 reads SAAADI. CDR3 length equals 14 residues. CDR3 region: CASRAGTARTEAFF. The CDR3 nucleotides are TGCGCCAGCAGGGCGGGGACAGCCCGTACTGAAGCTTTCTTT.

The J gene is TRBJ2-1, the V gene TRBV5-1; 7 nucleotides align to TRBD2. The ends lost 4 bases at V and 2 bases at J; junction bases unmatched: 12. The length of the CDR3 is 17 residues. Germline V gene sequence: CDR1 SGHRS, CDR2 YFSETQ. The CDR3 sequence is CASSHPRREGTYNEQFF. CDR3 DNA sequence: TGCGCCAGCAGCCACCCGAGGAGGGAGGGCACCTACAATGAGCAGTTCTTC.

This clone appeared once. The chain recombines TRBV7-2 with TRBJ2-6; D remains ambiguous. This CDR3 spans 17 amino acids. Trimming took off 1 base at V and 3 bases at J, with 13 bases between the two ends. Germline-derived CDR1 and CDR2 are SGHTA and FQGNSA. The CDR3 reads CASSLGRLTGGANVLTF. The DNA for the CDR3 is TGTGCCAGCAGCTTAGGTCGGTTAACGGGTGGGGCCAACGTCCTGACTTTC.

V gene TRBV28 combines with J gene TRBJ1-2, with 7 bases lining up with TRBD1. The CDR3 spans 12 residues. With 7 bases clipped from V and 5 bases from J, the junction kept 4 bases outside the gene matches. Germline-derived CDR1 and CDR2 are MDHEN and SYDVKM. The CDR3 loop is CASMGGQYGYTF. CDR3 coding DNA: TGTGCCAGCATGGGGGGACAGTATGGCTACACCTTC.

Here the CDR3 DNA reads TGTGCCAGCAGTGATATTCAGGGGGCCCGTAATTCACCCCTCCACTTT. This sequence encodes CASSDIQGARNSPLHF. The chain joins TRBV6-1 to TRBJ1-6; 8 nucleotides align to TRBD1. The CDR3 is made up of 16 amino acids. CDR1 and CDR2 (germline): MNHNS, SASEGT. V lost 3 bases and J lost 6; bases outside the gene matches: 7.

The chain uses TRBV7-6 and TRBJ1-2, with 8 bases fitting TRBD1. Germline assignment: CDR1 SGHVS and CDR2 FNYEAQ. Trimming at V came to 1 base and at J to 2 bases, leaving 3 bases not matched to a gene. This CDR3 comprises 15 residues. The CDR3 loop is CASSLGTGGNYGYTF. In nucleotides, the CDR3 is TGTGCCAGCAGCTTAGGCACAGGGGGGAACTATGGCTACACCTTC.